Listed here is a single T cell receptor (beta chain). This record comes from a study of blood T cell repertoires in COVID-19. Study overall: The samples span acute and convalescent COVID-19 from the United States, Italy and Spain.

In the authors' methods: How many nucleated cells were present was estimated from reference gene primer amplification. Sequencing was performed with immunoSEQ multiplex PCR; in TCRdb, only in-frame clones are kept and a portion is missing. Clone size and the V and J calls come from that table; the DNA yielded D and trimming. The sample includes 200,000 to 250,000 clones, approximately 82% of them seen just once. The CDR3 is 13 amino acids. Trimming pared 4 bases from V and 7 bases from J, leaving 8 bases between. Germline-derived CDR1 and CDR2 are KGHSH and LQKENI. The receptor comes from a woman aged 70-85 years with active or convalescent COVID-19. This rearrangement joins TRBV18 to TRBJ1-6, with D maybe TRBD1 (6 bases). What was sequenced was peripheral blood. In DNA form, the CDR3 reads TGTGCCAGCTCACGGACAGTCAATTCACCCCTCCACTTT. This codes for CASSRTVNSPLHF. Using reference TRBV18 and TRBJ1-6 for the parts outside the CDR3, the full variable domain is NAGVMQNPRHLVRRRGQEARLRCSPMKGHSHVYWYRQLPEEGLKFMVYLQKENIIDESGMPKERFSAEFPKEGPSILRIQQVVRGDSAAYFCASSRTVNSPLHFGNGTRLTVT.